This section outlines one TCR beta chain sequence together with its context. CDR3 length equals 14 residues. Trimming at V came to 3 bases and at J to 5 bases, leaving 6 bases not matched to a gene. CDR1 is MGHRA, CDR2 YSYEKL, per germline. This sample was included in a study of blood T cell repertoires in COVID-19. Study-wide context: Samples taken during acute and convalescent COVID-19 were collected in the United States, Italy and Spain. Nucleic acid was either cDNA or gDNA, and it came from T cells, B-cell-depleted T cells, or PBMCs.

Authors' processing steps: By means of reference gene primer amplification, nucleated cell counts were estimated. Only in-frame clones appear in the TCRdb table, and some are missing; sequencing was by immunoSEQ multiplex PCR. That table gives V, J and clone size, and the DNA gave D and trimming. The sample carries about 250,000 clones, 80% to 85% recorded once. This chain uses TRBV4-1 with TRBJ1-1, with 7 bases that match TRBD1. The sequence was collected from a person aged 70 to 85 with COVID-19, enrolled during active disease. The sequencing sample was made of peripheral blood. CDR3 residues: CASSQRGLRTEAFF. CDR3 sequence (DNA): TGCGCCAGCAGCCAGAGGGGGCTGCGAACTGAAGCTTTCTTT.